What follows are 31 T cell receptor beta chains derived from one specimen sequenced in a study of T cell responses to AZD1222 COVID-19 vaccine. The method was immunoSEQ multiplex PCR; TCRdb's version includes in-frame clones alone and lacks a portion of them. The sample has some 130,000 clones; approximately 92% are singletons. The sample here was peripheral blood, taken 28 days after the second AZD1222 dose. Source of these receptors: an adult who received the AZD1222 COVID-19 vaccine.

CDR3 in DNA: TGTGCCAGCAGTCAGGGGCCGACGGGCTTAGGCTACACCTTC. This translates into CASSQGPTGLGYTF. The chain joins TRBV5-6 to TRBJ1-2, with TRBD1 as a possible D gene (6 bases). The V end was cut by 5 bases, the J end by 8 bases, with 19 bases between. Germline CDR1 is SGHDT and CDR2 is YYEEEE. The CDR3 consists of 14 residues.

The V call is TRBV11-2, the J call TRBJ2-7; D is perhaps TRBD1 (6 bases). The ends were cut back, 1 base at V and 5 bases at J, with 9 bases in the middle. In germline, CDR1 is SGHAT, CDR2 FQNNGV. This CDR3 region has 13 residues. The CDR3 DNA reads as TGTGCCAGCAGCTTAGGGGCAGGGGACGAGCAGTACTTC. It specifies CASSLGAGDEQYF.

Of note for this clone: Other DNA sequences in this sample translate to the same CDR3. J is TRBJ2-2 and V is TRBV6-5; D is unresolved. Trimming took off 3 bases at V and 5 bases at J, with 7 bases between the two ends. Germline V gives CDR1 MNHEY, CDR2 SVGAGI. This CDR3 contains 13 residues. The CDR3 reads CASSYSRTGELFF. In DNA, the CDR3 is TGTGCCAGCAGTTATTCGAGGACCGGGGAGCTGTTTTTT.

The chain combines TRBV27 with TRBJ1-2, with a weak D call TRBD1 (6 bases). The germline V gene encodes CDR1 MNHEY and CDR2 SMNVEV (reference sequence). The V end was cut by 0 bases, the J end by 2 bases, with 13 bases between. This CDR3 is 16 amino acids long. The DNA of the CDR3 is TGTGCCAGCAGTTTATCGGGGGCGCAGCCAAACTATGGCTACACCTTC. It translates to CASSLSGAQPNYGYTF.

The V and J genes are TRBV7-2 and TRBJ1-1; 8 bases match TRBD1. This CDR3 contains 15 residues. Trimming took 0 bases from V and 5 from J; bases not matched to a gene: 5. Germline V CDR1 and CDR2: SGHTA, FQGNSA. Here the CDR3 DNA reads TGTGCCAGCAGCTTAGCGCGACAGGGGAGAACTGAAGCTTTCTTT. Translated: CASSLARQGRTEAFF.

The V gene is TRBV6-2 or TRBV6-3, the J gene TRBJ2-5; TRBD1 agrees at 7 bases. J was trimmed by 2 bases and V by 5 bases; bases with no gene match: 8. The CDR3 loop spans 15 amino acids. Germline V gene data show CDR1 as MNHEY and CDR2 as SVGEGT. The DNA of the CDR3 is TGTGCCAGCAGTACAATCCGGGACAGACAAGAGACCCAGTACTTC. It codes for CASSTIRDRQETQYF.

The V and J genes are TRBV6-2 or TRBV6-3 and TRBJ2-7; the match to TRBD2 covers 7 bases. CDR1 MNHEY and CDR2 SVGEGT come from the germline V gene. Losses at the gene ends were 1 base for V and 7 bases for J; bases not matched to a gene: 22. The CDR3 length is 19 residues. DNA for the CDR3: TGTGCCAGCAGTTACTTGGCGGGGGATCGGAGAACTGATCCTAGAGAGCAGTACTTC. Its translation is CASSYLAGDRRTDPREQYF.

V is TRBV28 and J is TRBJ2-3; TRBD1 agrees at 9 bases. J lost 4 bases, V lost 3 bases, and 5 bases had no gene match. CDR3 size: 15 residues. Looked up from germline, CDR1 is MDHEN and CDR2 is SYDVKM. CDR3 sequence: CASSFGQGRADTQYF. Here the CDR3 DNA reads TGTGCCAGCAGTTTTGGACAGGGGCGGGCAGATACGCAGTATTTT.

This sequence joins TRBV29-1 and TRBJ2-3; a weak D match, TRBD1 (6 bases). Trimming cost V 8 bases and J 1 base, with 13 bases left between them. Per the germline V gene, CDR1 is SQVTM and CDR2 is ANQGSEA. This CDR3 is 13 amino acids long. The CDR3 region is CSTRDTGTDTQYF. Here the CDR3 DNA reads TGCAGCACTCGGGACACAGGCACAGATACGCAGTATTTT.

As DNA, the CDR3 is TGCGCCAGCAGCCAAGATACGACCAGGGCCTACGAGCAGTACTTC. This gives the protein CASSQDTTRAYEQYF. The chain couples TRBV4-1 to TRBJ2-7; the D gene is possibly TRBD1 (5 bases). CDR3 length: 15 residues. V was clipped by 0 bases and J by 2 bases, with 11 bases between them. Germline V gene sequence: CDR1 MGHRA, CDR2 YSYEKL.

This chain joins TRBV5-5 and TRBJ2-1, with D unclear. V was pared by 4 bases and J by 10 bases, with 15 bases between. Per germline, CDR1 SGHKS and CDR2 YYEKEE (reference sequence). The CDR3 covers 13 residues. The CDR3 loop reads CASSLGPGYEQFF. The CDR3 DNA reads as TGTGCCAGCAGCCTCGGGCCTGGATACGAGCAGTTCTTC.

The rearrangement joins TRBV2 to TRBJ1-5, with 7 bases identical to TRBD1. This CDR3 contains 17 residues. Trimming at V came to 6 bases and at J to 0 bases, leaving 11 bases not matched to a gene. CDR1 and CDR2 from the germline V gene are SNHLY and FYNNEI. CDR3 residues: CASSIWEGQYSNQPQHF. The CDR3 DNA reads as TGTGCCAGCAGCATATGGGAGGGACAGTATAGCAATCAGCCCCAGCATTTT.

The V gene is TRBV5-1, the J gene TRBJ1-2, with D perhaps TRBD1 (6 bases). Germline lookup yields CDR1 SGHRS and CDR2 YFSETQ. The CDR3 consists of 13 residues. V lost 4 bases and J lost 2, with 9 bases in between. CDR3 sequence reads: CASSPDRNYGYTF. The DNA of the CDR3 is TGCGCCAGCAGCCCGGACAGAAACTATGGCTACACCTTC.

The chain recombines TRBV28 with TRBJ1-6; D is undetermined. Trimming shortened V by 5 bases and J by 8 bases, and 10 bases separated the two germline ends. This CDR3 comprises 13 residues. Germline CDR1 and CDR2: MDHEN and SYDVKM. CDR3 DNA sequence: TGTGCCAGCAGTGTCGATATGGATTCACCCCTCCACTTT. It is translated as CASSVDMDSPLHF.

The V and J genes are TRBV30 and TRBJ2-7, with D perhaps matching TRBD2 (6 bases). The germline V gene has CDR1 GTSNPN and CDR2 SVGIG (reference sequence). V lost 1 base and J lost 3, with 13 bases in between. This CDR3 comprises 14 residues. The chain's CDR3 is CAWSAGLSSYEQYF. CDR3 nucleotide sequence: TGTGCCTGGAGTGCGGGACTGTCGAGCTACGAGCAGTACTTC.

V is TRBV24-1 and J is TRBJ2-5; D unresolved. The CDR3 length is 13 residues. Between the trimmed V and J ends, which lost 2 bases and 5 bases, there was a span of 8 bases. Germline V lookup: CDR1 KGHDR, CDR2 SFDVKD. CDR3 in DNA: TGTGCCACCAGTGATTCCCGTTGGGAGACCCAGTACTTC. Protein sequence: CATSDSRWETQYF.

The chain employs TRBV27 and TRBJ2-3; tentatively, D is TRBD2 (7 bases). The CDR3 is made up of 13 amino acids. V lost 8 bases to trimming and J lost 4 bases, with 13 bases between them. CDR1 is MNHEY and CDR2 is SMNVEV in the germline V gene (reference sequence). CDR3 DNA sequence: TGTGCCAGCGCGGGGGCCGTGGCAGATACGCAGTATTTT. This sequence encodes CASAGAVADTQYF.

The rearrangement joins TRBV28 to TRBJ1-1; D unresolved. Germline CDR1 reads MDHEN; CDR2 reads SYDVKM. The CDR3 contains 12 residues. V lost 3 bases and J lost 5, with 7 bases in between. CDR3 sequence: CASSLEVTEAFF. The CDR3 coding sequence is TGTGCCAGCAGTTTGGAAGTTACTGAAGCTTTCTTT.

The gene calls are TRBV2 and TRBJ2-1; TRBD1 or TRBD2 may be the D gene (5 bases each). CDR1 and CDR2 from the germline V gene are SNHLY and FYNNEI. V dropped 9 bases and J dropped 8 bases, with 14 bases sitting between them. The CDR3 covers 12 residues. This CDR3 reads CARYLLGDEQFF. DNA for the CDR3: TGTGCCAGATACCTACTAGGGGATGAGCAGTTCTTC.

The rearrangement joins TRBV30 to TRBJ1-4, with D hard to call. Trimming left V 2 bases short and J 3 bases short, with 10 bases between. Germline lookup yields CDR1 GTSNPN and CDR2 SVGIG (reference sequence). CDR3 length equals 14 residues. For the CDR3, the DNA is TGTGCCTGGAGTCCGGACGAGTCTAATGAAAAACTGTTTTTT. The encoded protein is CAWSPDESNEKLFF.

DNA for the CDR3: TGTGCCAGCAGCTTAGACAGGGAGAGTGAAAAACTGTTTTTT. Protein: CASSLDRESEKLFF. The chain employs TRBV7-2 and TRBJ1-4, with D possibly matching TRBD1 (6 bases). Germline CDR1 reads SGHTA; CDR2 reads FQGNSA. Trimming cost V 1 base and J 7 bases, with 10 bases left between them. The CDR3 is 14 amino acids. Complete variable domain (other parts from reference TRBV7-2 and TRBJ1-4): GAGVSQSPSNKVTEKGKDVELRCDPISGHTALYWYRQSLGQGLEFLIYFQGNSAPDKSGLPSDRFSAERTGGSVSTLTIQRTQQEDSAVYLCASSLDRESEKLFFGSGTQLSVL.

The chain is built from TRBV5-4 and TRBJ2-7, with 7 bases aligning to TRBD1. Germline CDR1 SGHNT, CDR2 YYREEE (reference sequence). This CDR3 is 15 amino acids long. With 2 bases clipped from V and 1 base from J, the junction kept 6 bases outside the gene matches. The CDR3 DNA reads TGTGCCAGCAGCTTTTGGGACAGAGTGTCCTACGAGCAGTACTTC. It yields the protein CASSFWDRVSYEQYF.

Here the CDR3 DNA reads TGTGCCAGCAGCTCGGGGACAGGCAATCAGCCCCAGCATTTT. It is translated as CASSSGTGNQPQHF. The chain uses TRBV5-6 and TRBJ1-5, with TRBD1 matching 7 bases. The V and J ends lost 3 bases and 2 bases, in that order; junction bases with no gene match: 2. CDR3 size: 14 residues. The germline V gene has CDR1 SGHDT and CDR2 YYEEEE. Drawing the rest from reference TRBV5-6 and TRBJ1-5, the complete variable domain is DAGVTQSPTHLIKTRGQQVTLRCSPKSGHDTVSWYQQALGQGPQFIFQYYEEEERQRGNFPDRFSGHQFPNYSSELNVNALLLGDSALYLCASSSGTGNQPQHFGDGTRLSIL.

The V and J genes are TRBV5-1 and TRBJ2-3; D ambiguous. Germline loops: CDR1 SGHRS, CDR2 YFSETQ. CDR3 size: 14 residues. V shed 0 bases and J shed 1 base, with 6 bases lying between them. DNA of the CDR3: TGCGCCAGCAGCTTGGCCTGGCGCACAGATACGCAGTATTTT. Protein: CASSLAWRTDTQYF. Drawing the rest from reference TRBV5-1 and TRBJ2-3, the complete variable domain is KAGVTQTPRYLIKTRGQQVTLSCSPISGHRSVSWYQQTPGQGLQFLFEYFSETQRNKGNFPGRFSGRQFSNSRSEMNVSTLELGDSALYLCASSLAWRTDTQYFGPGTRLTVL.

This chain's CDR3 is CASSPDADYGYTF. In DNA form, the CDR3 reads TGTGCCAGCTCTCCGGACGCAGACTATGGCTACACCTTC. The chain has TRBV18 and TRBJ1-2; D not certain. V was trimmed by 6 bases and J by 3 bases, leaving 11 bases between them. Germline CDR1 reads KGHSH; CDR2 reads LQKENI. The CDR3 extends over 13 amino acids.

CDR3 nucleotide sequence: TGTGCCAGCAATATGGGGGGTAGGAGCAATCAGCCCCAGCATTTT. It translates to CASNMGGRSNQPQHF. The rearrangement joins TRBV19 to TRBJ1-5, with a tentative D call TRBD1 (5 bases). V was cut by 9 bases and J by 1 base, with 16 bases left in between. From germline, CDR1 is LNHDA and CDR2 SQIVND (reference sequence). This CDR3 is built from 15 residues.

The rearrangement uses TRBV4-2 and TRBJ2-1; D may match TRBD1 or TRBD2 (5 bases each). The V gene lost 4 bases and the J gene lost 0 bases, with 13 bases spanning the gap. This CDR3 comprises 16 residues. Germline lookup yields CDR1 LGHNA and CDR2 YNFKEQ. CDR3 protein: CASSPRDLLSYNEQFF. CDR3 DNA: TGTGCCAGCAGCCCCCGGGACCTTCTCTCCTACAATGAGCAGTTCTTC.

This chain uses TRBV24-1 with TRBJ2-3; possible D gene TRBD2, 6 bases. Germline assignment: CDR1 KGHDR and CDR2 SFDVKD. V lost 4 bases to trimming and J lost 0 bases, with 13 bases between them. The CDR3 is 16 amino acids. CDR3 loop: CATSDLSGRSTDTQYF. CDR3 sequence (DNA): TGTGCCACCAGTGACCTATCCGGGAGAAGCACAGATACGCAGTATTTT.

The table lists this clone with a count of one. J is TRBJ1-2 and V is TRBV9; D is ambiguous. CDR3 length: 15 residues. Trimming took off 0 bases at V and 1 base at J, with 10 bases between the two ends. Germline loops: CDR1 SGDLS, CDR2 YYNGEE. CDR3: CASSVAPDGNYGYTF. The DNA of the CDR3 is TGTGCCAGCAGCGTAGCCCCGGACGGTAACTATGGCTACACCTTC.

The chain has TRBV7-2 and TRBJ2-7; perhaps TRBD2 as D (5 bases). This CDR3 is built from 13 residues. V lost 5 bases to trimming and J lost 6 bases, with 14 bases between them. Germline V CDR1 and CDR2: SGHTA, FQGNSA. DNA for the CDR3: TGTGCCAGCAGCCCCGCACGGGGTCTCGAGCAGTACTTC. It encodes CASSPARGLEQYF. The full variable domain, completed using reference TRBV7-2 and TRBJ2-7, is GAGVSQSPSNKVTEKGKDVELRCDPISGHTALYWYRQSLGQGLEFLIYFQGNSAPDKSGLPSDRFSAERTGGSVSTLTIQRTQQEDSAVYLCASSPARGLEQYFGPGTRLTVT.

The V call is TRBV6-6, the J call TRBJ2-3; 16 bases fit TRBD2. The germline V gene encodes CDR1 MNHNY and CDR2 SVGAGI (reference sequence). The J segment lost 12 bases and the V segment lost 7 bases, leaving 7 bases of the junction unmatched. This CDR3 comprises 14 residues. The DNA of the CDR3 is TGTGCCAGCACTGGGACTAGCGGGGGGGGCCCACAGTATTTT. The encoded protein is CASTGTSGGGPQYF.